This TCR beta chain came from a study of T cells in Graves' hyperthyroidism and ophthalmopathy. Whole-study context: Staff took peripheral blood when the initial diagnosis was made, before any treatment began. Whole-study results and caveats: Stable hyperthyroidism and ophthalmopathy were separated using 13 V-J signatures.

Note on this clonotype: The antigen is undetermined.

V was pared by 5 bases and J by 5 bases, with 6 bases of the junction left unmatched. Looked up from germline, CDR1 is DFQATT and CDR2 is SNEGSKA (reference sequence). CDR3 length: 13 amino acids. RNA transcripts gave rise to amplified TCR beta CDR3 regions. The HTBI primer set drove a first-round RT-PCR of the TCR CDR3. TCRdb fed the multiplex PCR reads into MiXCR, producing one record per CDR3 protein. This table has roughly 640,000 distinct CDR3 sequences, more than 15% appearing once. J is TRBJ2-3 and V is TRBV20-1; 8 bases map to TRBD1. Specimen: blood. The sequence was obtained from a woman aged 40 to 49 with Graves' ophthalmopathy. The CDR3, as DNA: TGCAGTGCTCTCGGACAGGGAGGAGATACGCAGTATTTT. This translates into CSALGQGGDTQYF.